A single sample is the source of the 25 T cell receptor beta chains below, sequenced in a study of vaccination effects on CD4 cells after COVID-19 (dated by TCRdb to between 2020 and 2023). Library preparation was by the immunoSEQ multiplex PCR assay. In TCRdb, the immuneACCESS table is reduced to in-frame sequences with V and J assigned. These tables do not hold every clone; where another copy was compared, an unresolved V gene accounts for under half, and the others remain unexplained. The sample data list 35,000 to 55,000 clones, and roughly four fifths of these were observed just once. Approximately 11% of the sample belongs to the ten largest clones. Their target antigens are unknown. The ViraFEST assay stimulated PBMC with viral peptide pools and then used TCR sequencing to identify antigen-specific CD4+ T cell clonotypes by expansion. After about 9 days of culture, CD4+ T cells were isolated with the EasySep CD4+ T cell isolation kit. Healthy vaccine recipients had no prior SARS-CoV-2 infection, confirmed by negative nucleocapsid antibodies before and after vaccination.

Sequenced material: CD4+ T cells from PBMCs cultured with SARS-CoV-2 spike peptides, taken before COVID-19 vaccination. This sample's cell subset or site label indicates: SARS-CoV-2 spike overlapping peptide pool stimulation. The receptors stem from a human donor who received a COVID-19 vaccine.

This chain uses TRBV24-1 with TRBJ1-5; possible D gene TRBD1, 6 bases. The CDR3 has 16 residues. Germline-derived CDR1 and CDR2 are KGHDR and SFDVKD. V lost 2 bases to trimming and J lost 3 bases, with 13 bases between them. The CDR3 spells CATSDSATGINQPQHF. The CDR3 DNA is TGTGCCACCAGTGATTCCGCCACAGGGATCAATCAGCCCCAGCATTTT.

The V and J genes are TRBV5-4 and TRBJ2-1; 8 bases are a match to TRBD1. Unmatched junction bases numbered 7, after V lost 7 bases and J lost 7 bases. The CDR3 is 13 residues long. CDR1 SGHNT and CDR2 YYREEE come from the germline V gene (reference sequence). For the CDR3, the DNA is TGTGCCAGCGAGGCAGGGGGCAGGAATGAGCAGTTCTTC. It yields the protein CASEAGGRNEQFF.

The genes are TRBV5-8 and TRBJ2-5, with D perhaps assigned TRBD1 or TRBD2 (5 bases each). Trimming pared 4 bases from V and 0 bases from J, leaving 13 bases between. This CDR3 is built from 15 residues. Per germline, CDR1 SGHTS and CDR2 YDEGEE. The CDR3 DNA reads TGTGCCAGCAGCCCGAGGGGCAGTAACCAAGAGACCCAGTACTTC. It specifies CASSPRGSNQETQYF.

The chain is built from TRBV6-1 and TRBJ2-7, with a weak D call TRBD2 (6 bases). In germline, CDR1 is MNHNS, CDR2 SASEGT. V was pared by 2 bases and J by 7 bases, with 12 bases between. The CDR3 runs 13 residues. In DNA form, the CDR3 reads TGTGCCAGCAGTGAACGTGATCGGGGGGAGCAGTACGTC. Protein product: CASSERDRGEQYV.

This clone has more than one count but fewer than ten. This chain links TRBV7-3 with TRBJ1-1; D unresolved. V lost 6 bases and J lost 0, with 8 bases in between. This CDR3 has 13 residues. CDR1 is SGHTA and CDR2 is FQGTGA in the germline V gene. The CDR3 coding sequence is TGTGCCAGCAGACTTAGTATGAACACTGAAGCTTTCTTT. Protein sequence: CASRLSMNTEAFF.

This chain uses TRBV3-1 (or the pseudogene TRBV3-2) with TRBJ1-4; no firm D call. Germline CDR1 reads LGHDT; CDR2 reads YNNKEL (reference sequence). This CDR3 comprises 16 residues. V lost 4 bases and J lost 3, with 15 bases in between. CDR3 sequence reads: CASSPEVPASNEKLFF. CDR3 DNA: TGTGCCAGCAGCCCAGAGGTGCCAGCCTCTAATGAAAAACTGTTTTTT.

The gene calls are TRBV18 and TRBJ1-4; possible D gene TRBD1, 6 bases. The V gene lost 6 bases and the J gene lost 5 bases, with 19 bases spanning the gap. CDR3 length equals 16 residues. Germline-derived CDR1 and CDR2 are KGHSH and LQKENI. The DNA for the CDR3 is TGTGCCAGCTCCCCCACACAGGGTGAGCTAAATGAAAAACTGTTTTTT. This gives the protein CASSPTQGELNEKLFF.

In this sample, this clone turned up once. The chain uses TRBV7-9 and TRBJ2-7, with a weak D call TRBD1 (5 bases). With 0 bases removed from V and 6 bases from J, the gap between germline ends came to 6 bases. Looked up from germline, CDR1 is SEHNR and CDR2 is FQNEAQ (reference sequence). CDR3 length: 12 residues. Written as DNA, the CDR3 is TGTGCCAGCAGCTTAGCGCAGGGCGAGCAGTACGTC. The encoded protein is CASSLAQGEQYV.

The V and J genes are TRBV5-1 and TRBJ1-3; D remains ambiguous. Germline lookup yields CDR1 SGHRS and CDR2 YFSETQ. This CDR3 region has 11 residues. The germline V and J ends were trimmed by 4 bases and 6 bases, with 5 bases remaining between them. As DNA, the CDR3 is TGCGCCAGCAGCGTCGAAAACACCATATATTTT. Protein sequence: CASSVENTIYF.

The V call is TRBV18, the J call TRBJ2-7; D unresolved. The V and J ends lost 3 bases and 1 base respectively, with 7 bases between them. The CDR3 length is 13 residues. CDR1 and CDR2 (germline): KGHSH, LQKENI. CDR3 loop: CASSPVNSYEQYV. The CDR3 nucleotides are TGTGCCAGCTCACCGGTCAATTCCTACGAGCAGTACGTC.

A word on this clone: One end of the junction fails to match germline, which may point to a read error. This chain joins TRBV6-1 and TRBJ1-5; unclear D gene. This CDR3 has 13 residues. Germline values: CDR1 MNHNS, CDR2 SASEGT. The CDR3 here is CASREGSNQPQHF. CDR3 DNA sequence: TGTGCCAGCAGAGAAGGCAGCAATCAGCCCCAGCATTTT.

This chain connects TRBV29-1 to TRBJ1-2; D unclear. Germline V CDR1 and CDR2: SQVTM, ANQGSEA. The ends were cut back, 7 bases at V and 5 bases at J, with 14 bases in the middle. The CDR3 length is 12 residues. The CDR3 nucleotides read TGCAGCGCTCTGAGGGCTGGTTATGGCTACACCTTC. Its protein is CSALRAGYGYTF.

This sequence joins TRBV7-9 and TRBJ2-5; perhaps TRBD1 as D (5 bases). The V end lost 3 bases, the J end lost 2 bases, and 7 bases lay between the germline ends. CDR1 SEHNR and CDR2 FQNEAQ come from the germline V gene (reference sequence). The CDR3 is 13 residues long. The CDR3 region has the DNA TGTGCCAGCAGCTTTCAGGGACAAGAGACCCAGTACTTC. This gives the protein CASSFQGQETQYF.

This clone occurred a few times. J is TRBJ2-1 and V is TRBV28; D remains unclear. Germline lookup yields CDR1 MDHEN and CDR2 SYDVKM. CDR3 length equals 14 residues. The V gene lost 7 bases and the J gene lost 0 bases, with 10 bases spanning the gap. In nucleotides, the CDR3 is TGTGCCAGCATCGGTAGAATCTCCTACAATGAGCAGTTCTTC. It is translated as CASIGRISYNEQFF. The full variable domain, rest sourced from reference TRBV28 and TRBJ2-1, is DVKVTQSSRYLVKRTGEKVFLECVQDMDHENMFWYRQDPGLGLRLIYFSYDVKMKEKGDIPEGYSVSREKKERFSLILESASTNQTSMYLCASIGRISYNEQFFGPGTRLTVL.

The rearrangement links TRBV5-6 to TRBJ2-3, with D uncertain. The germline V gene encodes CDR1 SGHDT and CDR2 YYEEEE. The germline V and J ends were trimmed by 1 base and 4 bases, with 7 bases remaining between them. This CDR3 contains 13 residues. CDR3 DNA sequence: TGTGCCAGCAGCTTGCCGAGCCCAGATACGCAGTATTTT. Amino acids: CASSLPSPDTQYF.

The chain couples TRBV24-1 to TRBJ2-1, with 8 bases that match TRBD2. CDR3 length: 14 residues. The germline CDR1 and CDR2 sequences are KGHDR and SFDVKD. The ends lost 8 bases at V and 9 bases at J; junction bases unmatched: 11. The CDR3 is CATKPSGGLGEQFF. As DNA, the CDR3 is TGTGCCACCAAACCCTCGGGAGGGCTCGGTGAGCAGTTCTTC.

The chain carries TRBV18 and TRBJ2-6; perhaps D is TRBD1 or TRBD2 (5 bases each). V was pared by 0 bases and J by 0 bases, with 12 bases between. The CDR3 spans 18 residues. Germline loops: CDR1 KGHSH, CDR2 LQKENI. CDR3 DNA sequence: TGTGCCAGCTCACCACCAGTGGGACGGCACTCTGGGGCCAACGTCCTGACTTTC. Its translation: CASSPPVGRHSGANVLTF.

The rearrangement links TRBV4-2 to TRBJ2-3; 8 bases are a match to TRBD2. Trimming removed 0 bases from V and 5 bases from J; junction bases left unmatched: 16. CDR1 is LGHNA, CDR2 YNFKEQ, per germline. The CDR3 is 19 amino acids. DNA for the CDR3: TGTGCCAGCAGCCAAGATCCCTCCGGGCTAGCGGGTATAGTAGATACGCAGTATTTT. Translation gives CASSQDPSGLAGIVDTQYF.

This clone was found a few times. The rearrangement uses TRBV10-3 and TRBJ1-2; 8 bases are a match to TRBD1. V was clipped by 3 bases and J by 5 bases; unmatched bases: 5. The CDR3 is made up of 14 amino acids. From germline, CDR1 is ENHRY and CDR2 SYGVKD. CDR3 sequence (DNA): TGTGCCATCAGTGACCCCCAGGGGGCTTATGGCTACACCTTC. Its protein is CAISDPQGAYGYTF.

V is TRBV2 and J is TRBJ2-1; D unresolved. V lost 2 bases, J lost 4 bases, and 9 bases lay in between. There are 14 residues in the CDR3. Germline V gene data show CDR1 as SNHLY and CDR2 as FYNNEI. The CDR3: CASSETRTYNEQFF. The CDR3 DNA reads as TGTGCCAGCAGTGAAACCAGGACGTACAATGAGCAGTTCTTC.

CDR3 in DNA: TGTGCCAGCAGCCCCCAGACTAGCGGGGGGGGAAACACCGGGGAGCTGTTTTTT. This encodes CASSPQTSGGGNTGELFF. The chain is built from TRBV7-2 and TRBJ2-2, with 14 nucleotides matching TRBD2. V lost 5 bases and J lost 2; bases outside the gene matches: 7. The CDR3 sequence is 18 residues long. Germline V gene data show CDR1 as SGHTA and CDR2 as FQGNSA.

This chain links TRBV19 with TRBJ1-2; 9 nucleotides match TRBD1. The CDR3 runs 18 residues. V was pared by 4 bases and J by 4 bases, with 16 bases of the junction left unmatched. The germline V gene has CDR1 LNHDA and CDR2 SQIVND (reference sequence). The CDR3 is CASSKPRDRAIFGYGYTF. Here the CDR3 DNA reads TGTGCCAGTAGTAAGCCTCGGGACAGGGCCATCTTTGGCTATGGCTACACCTTC.

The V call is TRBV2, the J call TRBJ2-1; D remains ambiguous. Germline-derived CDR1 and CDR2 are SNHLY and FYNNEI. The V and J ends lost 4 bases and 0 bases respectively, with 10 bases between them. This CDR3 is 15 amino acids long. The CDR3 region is CASSVRKSSYNEQFF. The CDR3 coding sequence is TGTGCCAGCAGTGTGAGAAAAAGCTCCTACAATGAGCAGTTCTTC.

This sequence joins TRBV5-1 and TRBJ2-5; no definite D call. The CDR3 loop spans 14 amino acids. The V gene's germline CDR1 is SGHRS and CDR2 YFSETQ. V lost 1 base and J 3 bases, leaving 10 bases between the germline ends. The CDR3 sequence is CASSLLYGKETQYF. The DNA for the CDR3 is TGCGCCAGCAGCTTGCTCTACGGAAAAGAGACCCAGTACTTC.

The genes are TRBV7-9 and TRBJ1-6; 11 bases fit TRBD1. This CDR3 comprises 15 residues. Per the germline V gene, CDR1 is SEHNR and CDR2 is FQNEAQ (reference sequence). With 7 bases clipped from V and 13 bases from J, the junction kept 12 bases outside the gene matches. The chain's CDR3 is CASNRPGQGVSPLHF. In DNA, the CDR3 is TGTGCCAGCAACCGACCGGGACAGGGGGTTTCGCCCCTCCACTTT.